This paragraph covers one TCR beta chain sequence. Its specificity is not known. A junction boundary mismatches the germline segment, possibly from a read error. The data were obtained in a study of molecular identifiers for immune sequencing clone quantification. General study points: More than 99% of effector molecules, versus under 1% of naive-cell molecules, belonged to clones above 20 RNA copies.

In the sort, naive CD8 T cells were defined as CD8+CD4-CCR7+CD45RA+. Germline V gene sequence: CDR1 SQVTM, CDR2 ANQGSEA. This CDR3 spans 16 amino acids. Libraries of bulk TCR were made by previously described methods (with listed TCR primers). Using its own MiXCR run on the PCR reads, TCRdb lists one record per CDR3 protein. The sample carries over 600,000 distinct CDR3 sequences, about 20% recorded once. The sequence was collected from a human donor in good health. Some libraries in this study had Jurkat cell RNA spiked in. The chain has TRBV29-1 and TRBJ2-2; 8 nucleotides line up with TRBD1. Sequencing was done on a sample of naive CD8+ T cells from blood, with Jurkat cell RNA spiked in. As to subset: FACS-sorted CD8+CD4-CCR7+CD45RA+ naive T cells. The CDR3 sequence is CGVELKGTGNTGELFF. The CDR3 coding sequence is TGCGGCGTTGAGTTAAAAGGGACAGGGAACACCGGGGAGCTGTTTTTT.